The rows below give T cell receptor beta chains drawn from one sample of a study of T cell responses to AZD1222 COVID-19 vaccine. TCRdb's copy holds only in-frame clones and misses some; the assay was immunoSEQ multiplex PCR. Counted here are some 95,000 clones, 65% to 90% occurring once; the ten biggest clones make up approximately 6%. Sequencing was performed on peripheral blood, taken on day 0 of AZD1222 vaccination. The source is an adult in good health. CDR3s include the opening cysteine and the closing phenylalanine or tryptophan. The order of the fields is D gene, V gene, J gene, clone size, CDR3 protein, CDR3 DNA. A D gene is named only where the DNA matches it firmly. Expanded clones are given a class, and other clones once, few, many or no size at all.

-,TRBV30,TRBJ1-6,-,CAWSGGEDSPLHF,TGTGCCTGGAGTGGCGGGGAGGATTCACCCCTCCACTTT
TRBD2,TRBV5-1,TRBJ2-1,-,CASSLKSGSYNEQFF,TGCGCCAGCAGCTTGAAGAGCGGGAGCTACAATGAGCAGTTCTTC
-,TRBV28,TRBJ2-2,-,CASSGIVGGELFF,TGTGCCAGCAGTGGAATCGTGGGCGGGGAGCTGTTTTTT
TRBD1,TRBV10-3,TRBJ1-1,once,CAISESTLTGPNTEAFF,TGTGCCATCAGTGAGTCGACTCTGACAGGGCCGAACACTGAAGCTTTCTTT
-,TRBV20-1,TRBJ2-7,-,CSASGAPREQYF,TGCAGTGCTAGTGGTGCCCCACGCGAGCAGTACTTC
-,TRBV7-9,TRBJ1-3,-,CASSELNSGNTIYF,TGTGCCAGCAGCGAGTTAAACTCTGGAAACACCATATATTTT
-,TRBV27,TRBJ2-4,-,CASSPIAGVLVAKNIQYF,TGTGCCAGCAGCCCGATAGCCGGGGTCCTCGTAGCCAAAAACATTCAGTACTTC
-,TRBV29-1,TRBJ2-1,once,CSVEELGEQFF,TGCAGCGTTGAGGAGTTGGGTGAGCAGTTCTTC
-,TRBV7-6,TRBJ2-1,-,CASSFPDSYNEQFF,TGTGCCAGCAGCTTCCCCGACTCCTACAATGAGCAGTTCTTC
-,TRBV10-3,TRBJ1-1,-,CAISETAYTEAFF,TGTGCCATCAGTGAGACAGCCTACACTGAAGCTTTCTTT
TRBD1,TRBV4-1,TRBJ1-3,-,CASSQGGQSSGNTIYF,TGCGCCAGCAGCCAAGGGGGACAGAGCTCTGGAAACACCATATATTTT
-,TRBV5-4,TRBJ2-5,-,CASSFDSETQYF,TGTGCCAGCAGCTTTGACTCTGAGACCCAGTACTTC
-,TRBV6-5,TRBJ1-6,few,CASSYSTARGNSPLHF,TGTGCCAGCAGTTACTCCACAGCGAGGGGGAATTCACCCCTCCACTTT
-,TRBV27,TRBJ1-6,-,CASSPGLSNSPLHF,TGTGCCAGCAGTCCGGGACTCAGTAATTCACCCCTCCACTTT
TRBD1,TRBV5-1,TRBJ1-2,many,CASSSGQKYGYTF,TGCGCCAGCAGCTCGGGACAGAAATATGGCTACACCTTC